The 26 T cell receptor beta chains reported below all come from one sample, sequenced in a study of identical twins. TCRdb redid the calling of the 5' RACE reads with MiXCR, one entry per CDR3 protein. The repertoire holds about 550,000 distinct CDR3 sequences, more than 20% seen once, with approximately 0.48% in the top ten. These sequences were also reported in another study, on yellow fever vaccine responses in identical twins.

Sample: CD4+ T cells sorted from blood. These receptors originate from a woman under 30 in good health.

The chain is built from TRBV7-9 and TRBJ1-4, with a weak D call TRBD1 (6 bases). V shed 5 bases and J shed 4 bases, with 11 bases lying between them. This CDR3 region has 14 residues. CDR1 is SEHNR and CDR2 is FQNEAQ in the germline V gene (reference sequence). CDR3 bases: TGTGCCAGCAGCCACAGGGAGCTTAATGAAAAACTGTTTTTT. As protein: CASSHRELNEKLFF.

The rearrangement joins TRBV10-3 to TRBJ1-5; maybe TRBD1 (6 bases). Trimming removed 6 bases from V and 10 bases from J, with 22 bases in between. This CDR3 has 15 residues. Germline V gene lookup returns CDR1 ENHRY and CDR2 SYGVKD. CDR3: CAIREGVTGSDPQHF. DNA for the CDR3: TGTGCCATCAGGGAGGGGGTGACAGGTTCTGACCCCCAGCATTTT.

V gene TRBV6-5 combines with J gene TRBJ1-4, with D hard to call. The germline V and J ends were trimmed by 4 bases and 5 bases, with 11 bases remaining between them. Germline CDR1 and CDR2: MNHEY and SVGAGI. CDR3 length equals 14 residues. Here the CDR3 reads CASSWKIQNEKLFF. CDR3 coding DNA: TGTGCCAGCAGTTGGAAAATTCAAAATGAAAAACTGTTTTTT.

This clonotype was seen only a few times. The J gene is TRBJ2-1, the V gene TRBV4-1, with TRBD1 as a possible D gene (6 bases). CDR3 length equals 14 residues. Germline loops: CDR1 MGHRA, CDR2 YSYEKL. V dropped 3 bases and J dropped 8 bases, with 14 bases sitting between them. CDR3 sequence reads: CASSQGAPIYEQFF. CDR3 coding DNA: TGCGCCAGCAGCCAGGGGGCTCCCATCTATGAGCAGTTCTTC.

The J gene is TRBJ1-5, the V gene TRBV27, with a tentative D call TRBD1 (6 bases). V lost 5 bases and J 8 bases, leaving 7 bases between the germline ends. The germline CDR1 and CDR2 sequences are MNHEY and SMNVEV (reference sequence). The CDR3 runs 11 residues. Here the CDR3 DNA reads TGTGCCAGCAGTCCAGGGGAGCCCCAGCATTTT. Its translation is CASSPGEPQHF.

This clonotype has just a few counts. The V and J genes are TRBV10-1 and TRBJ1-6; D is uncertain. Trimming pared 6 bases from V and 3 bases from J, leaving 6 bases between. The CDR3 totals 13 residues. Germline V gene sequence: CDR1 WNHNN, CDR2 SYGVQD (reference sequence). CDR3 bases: TGCGCCAGCAGGCCGGACTATAATTCACCCCTCCACTTT. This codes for CASRPDYNSPLHF.

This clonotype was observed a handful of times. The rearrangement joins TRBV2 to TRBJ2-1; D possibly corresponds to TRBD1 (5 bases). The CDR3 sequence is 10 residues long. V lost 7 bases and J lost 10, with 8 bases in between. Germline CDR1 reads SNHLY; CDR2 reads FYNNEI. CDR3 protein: CASKGYEQFF. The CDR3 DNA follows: TGTGCCAGCAAGGGGTACGAGCAGTTCTTC.

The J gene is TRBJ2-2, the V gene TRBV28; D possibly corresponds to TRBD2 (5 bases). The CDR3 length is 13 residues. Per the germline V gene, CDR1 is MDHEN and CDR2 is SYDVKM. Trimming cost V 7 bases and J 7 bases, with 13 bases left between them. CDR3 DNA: TGTGCCAGCATATCAGGAGGAATCGGGGAGCTGTTTTTT. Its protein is CASISGGIGELFF. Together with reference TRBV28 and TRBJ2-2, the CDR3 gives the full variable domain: DVKVTQSSRYLVKRTGEKVFLECVQDMDHENMFWYRQDPGLGLRLIYFSYDVKMKEKGDIPEGYSVSREKKERFSLILESASTNQTSMYLCASISGGIGELFFGEGSRLTVL.

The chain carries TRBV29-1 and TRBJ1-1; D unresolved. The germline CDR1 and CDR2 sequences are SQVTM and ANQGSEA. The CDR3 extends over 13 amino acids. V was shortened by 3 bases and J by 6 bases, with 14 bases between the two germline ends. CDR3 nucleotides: TGCAGCGTTGAGTCAGGAGGTTTCGCTGAAGCTTTCTTT. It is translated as CSVESGGFAEAFF.

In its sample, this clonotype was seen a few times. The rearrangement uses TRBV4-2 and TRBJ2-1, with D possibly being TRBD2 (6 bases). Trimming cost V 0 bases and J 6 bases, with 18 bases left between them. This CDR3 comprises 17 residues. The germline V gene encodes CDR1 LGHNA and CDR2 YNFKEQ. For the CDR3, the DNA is TGTGCCAGCAGCCAAGATTGGACGACTAGGGATTCCAATGAGCAGTTCTTC. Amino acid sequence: CASSQDWTTRDSNEQFF.

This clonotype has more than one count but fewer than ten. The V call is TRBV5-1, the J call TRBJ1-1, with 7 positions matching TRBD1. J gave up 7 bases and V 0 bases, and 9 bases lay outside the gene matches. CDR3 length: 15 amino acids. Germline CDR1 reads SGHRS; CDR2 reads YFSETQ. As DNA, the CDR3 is TGCGCCAGCAGCTTGGTCAGGGGGGATCAGGATGAAGCTTTCTTT. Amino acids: CASSLVRGDQDEAFF. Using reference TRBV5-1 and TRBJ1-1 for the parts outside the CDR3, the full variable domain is KAGVTQTPRYLIKTRGQQVTLSCSPISGHRSVSWYQQTPGQGLQFLFEYFSETQRNKGNFPGRFSGRQFSNSRSEMNVSTLELGDSALYLCASSLVRGDQDEAFFGQGTRLTVV.

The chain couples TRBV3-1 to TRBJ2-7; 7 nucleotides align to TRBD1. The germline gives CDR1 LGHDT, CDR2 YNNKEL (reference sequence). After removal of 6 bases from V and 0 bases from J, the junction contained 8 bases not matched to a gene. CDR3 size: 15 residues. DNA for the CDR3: TGTGCCAGCAGGTTATCCGGGACAGCCTCCTACGAGCAGTACTTC. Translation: CASRLSGTASYEQYF.

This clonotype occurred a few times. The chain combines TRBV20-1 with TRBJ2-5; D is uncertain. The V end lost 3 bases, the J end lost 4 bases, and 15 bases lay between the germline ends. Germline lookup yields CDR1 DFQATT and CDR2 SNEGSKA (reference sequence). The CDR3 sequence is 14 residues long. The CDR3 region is CSASIPGGPETQYF. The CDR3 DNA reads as TGCAGTGCTAGTATTCCGGGTGGCCCAGAGACCCAGTACTTC.

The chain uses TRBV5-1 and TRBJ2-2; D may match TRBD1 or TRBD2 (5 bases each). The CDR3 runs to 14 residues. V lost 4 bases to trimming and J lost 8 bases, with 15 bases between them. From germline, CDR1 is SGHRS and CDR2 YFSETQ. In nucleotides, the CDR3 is TGCGCCAGCAGCCCGGGGCGGACTCTTGGGGAGCTGTTTTTT. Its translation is CASSPGRTLGELFF.

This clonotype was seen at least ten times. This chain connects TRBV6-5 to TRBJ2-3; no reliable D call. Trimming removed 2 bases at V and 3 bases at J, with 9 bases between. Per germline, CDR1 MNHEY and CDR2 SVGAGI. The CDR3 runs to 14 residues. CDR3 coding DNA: TGTGCCAGCAGTTACGGCGGCCTAACAGATACGCAGTATTTT. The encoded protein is CASSYGGLTDTQYF.

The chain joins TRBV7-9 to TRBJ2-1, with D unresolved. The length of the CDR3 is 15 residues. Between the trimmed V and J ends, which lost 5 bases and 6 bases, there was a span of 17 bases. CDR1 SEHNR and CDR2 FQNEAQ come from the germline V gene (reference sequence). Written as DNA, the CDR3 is TGTGCCAGCAGCACGATGTCTACCACGGCCAATGAGCAGTTCTTC. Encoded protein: CASSTMSTTANEQFF.

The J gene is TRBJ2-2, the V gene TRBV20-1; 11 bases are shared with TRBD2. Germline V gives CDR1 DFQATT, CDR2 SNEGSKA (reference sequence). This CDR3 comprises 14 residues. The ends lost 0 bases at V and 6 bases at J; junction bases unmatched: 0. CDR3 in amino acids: CSARDSGGAGELFF. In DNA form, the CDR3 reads TGCAGTGCTAGAGATAGCGGGGGGGCCGGGGAGCTGTTTTTT.

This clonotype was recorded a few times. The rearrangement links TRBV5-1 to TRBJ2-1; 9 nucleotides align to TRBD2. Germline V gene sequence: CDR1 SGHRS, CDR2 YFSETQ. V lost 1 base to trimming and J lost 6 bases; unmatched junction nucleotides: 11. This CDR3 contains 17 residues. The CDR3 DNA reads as TGCGCCAGCAGCTTGTTAGGTAGCGGGGGACCCATCAATGAGCAGTTCTTC. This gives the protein CASSLLGSGGPINEQFF.

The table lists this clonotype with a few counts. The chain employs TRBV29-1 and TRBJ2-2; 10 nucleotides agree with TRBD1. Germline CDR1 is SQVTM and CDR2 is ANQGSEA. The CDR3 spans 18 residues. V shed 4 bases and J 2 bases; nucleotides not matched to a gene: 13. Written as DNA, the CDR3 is TGCAGCGTTGCCCGAGACAGGGGGCTCCTCACCAACACCGGGGAGCTGTTTTTT. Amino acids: CSVARDRGLLTNTGELFF.

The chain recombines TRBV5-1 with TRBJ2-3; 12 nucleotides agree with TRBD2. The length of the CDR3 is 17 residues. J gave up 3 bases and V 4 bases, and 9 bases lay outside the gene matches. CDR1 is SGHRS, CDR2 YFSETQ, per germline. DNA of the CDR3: TGCGCCAGCAGCGAAGGAACTAGCGGGGGGCTAACAGATACGCAGTATTTT. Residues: CASSEGTSGGLTDTQYF.

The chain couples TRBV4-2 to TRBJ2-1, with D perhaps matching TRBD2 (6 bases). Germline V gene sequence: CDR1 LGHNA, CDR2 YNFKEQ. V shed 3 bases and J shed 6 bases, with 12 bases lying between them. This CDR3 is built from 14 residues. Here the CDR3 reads CASSQRELVNEQFF. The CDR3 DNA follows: TGTGCCAGCAGCCAGCGGGAATTAGTCAATGAGCAGTTCTTC.

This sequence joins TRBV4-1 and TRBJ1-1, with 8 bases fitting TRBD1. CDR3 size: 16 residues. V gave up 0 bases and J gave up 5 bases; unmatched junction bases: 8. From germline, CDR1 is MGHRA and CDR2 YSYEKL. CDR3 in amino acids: CASSQDGGRGLTEAFF. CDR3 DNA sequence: TGCGCCAGCAGCCAAGATGGGGGCAGGGGGCTGACTGAAGCTTTCTTT.

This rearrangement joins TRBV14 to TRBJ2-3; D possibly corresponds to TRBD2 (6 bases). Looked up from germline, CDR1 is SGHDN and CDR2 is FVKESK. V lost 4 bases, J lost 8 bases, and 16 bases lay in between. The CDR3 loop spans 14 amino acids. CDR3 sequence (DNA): TGTGCCAGCAGCCCCGCAATCCCCGGGGGTACGCAGTATTTT. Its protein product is CASSPAIPGGTQYF.

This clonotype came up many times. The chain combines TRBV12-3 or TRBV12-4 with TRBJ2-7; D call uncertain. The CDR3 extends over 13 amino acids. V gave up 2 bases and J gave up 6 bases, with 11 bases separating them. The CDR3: CASSLRQLAEQYF. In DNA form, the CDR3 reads TGTGCCAGCAGTTTAAGGCAGTTGGCCGAGCAGTACTTC.

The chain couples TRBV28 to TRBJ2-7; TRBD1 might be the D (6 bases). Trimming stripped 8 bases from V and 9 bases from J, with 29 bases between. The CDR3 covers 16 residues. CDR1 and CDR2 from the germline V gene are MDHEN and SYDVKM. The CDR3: CASRSAGGEQGLRQYV. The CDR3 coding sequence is TGTGCCAGCCGGAGCGCTGGGGGCGAGCAAGGTTTGCGGCAGTACGTC.

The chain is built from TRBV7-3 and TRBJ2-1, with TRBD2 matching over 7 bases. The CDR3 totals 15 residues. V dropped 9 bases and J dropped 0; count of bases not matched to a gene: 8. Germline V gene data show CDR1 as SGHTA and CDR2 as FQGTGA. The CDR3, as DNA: TGTGCCAGAGAAAGCGGGACCAGCTCCTACAATGAGCAGTTCTTC. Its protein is CARESGTSSYNEQFF. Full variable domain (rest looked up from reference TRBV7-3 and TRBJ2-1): GAGVSQTPSNKVTEKGKYVELRCDPISGHTALYWYRQSLGQGPEFLIYFQGTGAADDSGLPNDRFFAVRPEGSVSTLKIQRTERGDSAVYLCARESGTSSYNEQFFGPGTRLTVL.